Shown below are 19 T cell receptor beta chains from a single sample sequenced in a study of T cell responses to AZD1222 COVID-19 vaccine. Measured with immunoSEQ multiplex PCR; TCRdb has only the in-frame clones, and not every one. The repertoire holds hundreds of thousands of clones, with 85% to 95% as singletons. The material sequenced was peripheral blood, taken on day 0 of MenACWY control vaccination. The receptor set was obtained from an adult in good health.

This clone was observed a single time. CDR3 amino acids: CSARVSNEQFF. The CDR3 DNA sequence: TGCAGTGCTAGAGTAAGCAATGAGCAGTTCTTC. The chain couples TRBV20-1 to TRBJ2-1; D ambiguous. V lost 1 base, J lost 6 bases, and 4 bases lay in between. Germline V gene sequence: CDR1 DFQATT, CDR2 SNEGSKA (reference sequence). The CDR3 loop spans 11 amino acids.

The chain recombines TRBV5-5 with TRBJ1-6; TRBD1 aligns across 7 bases. V lost 4 bases to trimming and J lost 8 bases; unmatched junction nucleotides: 6. CDR3 size: 14 residues. From germline, CDR1 is SGHKS and CDR2 YYEKEE (reference sequence). The CDR3 spells CASSGRTGYSPLHF. The CDR3 nucleotides read TGTGCCAGCAGCGGACGGACAGGATATTCACCCCTCCACTTT.

V gene TRBV19 combines with J gene TRBJ2-7; D not certain. The V gene's germline CDR1 is LNHDA and CDR2 SQIVND (reference sequence). This CDR3 has 12 amino acids. V gave up 5 bases and J gave up 0 bases, with 5 bases separating them. Written as DNA, the CDR3 is TGTGCCAGTAGTCTGAGCTCCTACGAGCAGTACTTC. This translates into CASSLSSYEQYF. The entire variable domain, with the rest obtained from reference TRBV19 and TRBJ2-7, is as follows: DGGITQSPKYLFRKEGQNVTLSCEQNLNHDAMYWYRQDPGQGLRLIYYSQIVNDFQKGDIAEGYSVSREKKESFPLTVTSAQKNPTAFYLCASSLSSYEQYFGPGTRLTVT.

The chain carries TRBV27 and TRBJ1-3, with 7 positions matching TRBD1. The CDR3 loop spans 16 amino acids. Trimming at V came to 6 bases and at J to 0 bases, leaving 8 bases not matched to a gene. Germline V lookup: CDR1 MNHEY, CDR2 SMNVEV (reference sequence). CDR3: CASRSGTANSGNTIYF. As DNA, the CDR3 is TGTGCCAGCAGATCCGGGACAGCTAACTCTGGAAACACCATATATTTT.

V and J are TRBV11-2 and TRBJ1-2; 8 positions agree with TRBD1. Trimming cost V 1 base and J 7 bases; bases outside gene matches: 2. The germline V gene encodes CDR1 SGHAT and CDR2 FQNNGV. The CDR3 has 13 amino acids. The DNA for the CDR3 is TGTGCCAGCAGCTTAGCAGGGGGCGGTGGCTACACCTTC. Translated: CASSLAGGGGYTF.

This clone has just one count. V is TRBV7-9 and J is TRBJ2-7; 12 nucleotides align to TRBD1. The CDR3 spans 14 residues. From germline, CDR1 is SEHNR and CDR2 FQNEAQ (reference sequence). J lost 6 bases, V lost 5 bases, and 5 bases had no gene match. The CDR3 nucleotides read TGTGCCAGCAGCCGGGACAGGGGGCTCTCCGAGCAGTACTTC. Translated: CASSRDRGLSEQYF.

The genes are TRBV7-9 and TRBJ1-6; D gene ambiguous. Germline values: CDR1 SEHNR, CDR2 FQNEAQ (reference sequence). The V end lost 5 bases, the J end lost 9 bases, and 17 bases lay between the germline ends. The CDR3 runs 15 residues. The CDR3 nucleotides read TGTGCCAGCAGCCCGGTCGGGGTTTGGGGTTCACCCCTCCACTTT. It codes for CASSPVGVWGSPLHF.

This rearrangement joins TRBV5-4 to TRBJ1-1; 7 bases agree with TRBD1. CDR1 is SGHNT, CDR2 YYREEE, per germline (reference sequence). The trim removed 4 bases at V and 7 bases at J, leaving 7 bases unmatched. The CDR3 has 13 amino acids. Here the CDR3 DNA reads TGTGCCAGCAGCCCCGAGACAGGGAGTGAAGCTTTCTTT. Translated: CASSPETGSEAFF.

The chain is built from TRBV5-5 and TRBJ2-2; D perhaps matches TRBD1 (6 bases). V lost 1 base and J 4 bases, leaving 11 bases between the germline ends. This CDR3 has 15 amino acids. Germline CDR1 reads SGHKS; CDR2 reads YYEKEE (reference sequence). The CDR3 sequence: CASSLYRVSTGELFF. CDR3 coding DNA: TGTGCCAGCAGCTTGTACAGGGTGAGCACCGGGGAGCTGTTTTTT.

This clone was recorded only once. The chain joins TRBV18 to TRBJ2-5; D is ambiguous. CDR1 is KGHSH, CDR2 LQKENI, per germline. The CDR3 is 12 residues long. The V end was cut by 3 bases, the J end by 5 bases, with 7 bases between. CDR3 DNA: TGTGCCAGCTCACCCATTGGGGAGACCCAGTACTTC. As protein: CASSPIGETQYF.

CDR3 in amino acids: CASSRGQMDEQFF. The CDR3 DNA reads as TGTGCCAGCTCCAGGGGACAGATGGATGAGCAGTTCTTC. V and J are TRBV18 and TRBJ2-1; 7 bases are shared with TRBD1. CDR1 and CDR2 from the germline V gene are KGHSH and LQKENI. The CDR3 runs to 13 residues. Germline trimming cut 6 bases from V and 8 bases from J; bases unmatched to any gene: 7.

The V and J genes are TRBV27 and TRBJ1-4; 10 bases are shared with TRBD1. Trimming removed 4 bases from V and 8 bases from J; junction bases left unmatched: 4. Germline CDR1 reads MNHEY; CDR2 reads SMNVEV (reference sequence). This CDR3 has 14 amino acids. In nucleotides, the CDR3 is TGTGCCAGCAGTTCAGGACAGGGGGGAGAAAAACTGTTTTTT. It yields the protein CASSSGQGGEKLFF.

The table lists this clone with a few counts. The rearrangement uses TRBV19 and TRBJ1-5; 7 bases match TRBD1. Germline trimming cut 2 bases from V and 7 bases from J; bases unmatched to any gene: 11. The CDR3 spans 16 residues. Germline CDR1 and CDR2: LNHDA and SQIVND (reference sequence). The CDR3 DNA follows: TGTGCCAGTAGTATATGGACAGGAGTAATTAGCCAGCCCCAGCATTTT. Its translation: CASSIWTGVISQPQHF.

The J gene is TRBJ1-2, the V gene TRBV2; 8 bases fit TRBD1. From germline, CDR1 is SNHLY and CDR2 FYNNEI. The CDR3 has 14 residues. The V gene end was trimmed by 8 bases and the J gene end by 3 bases; junction bases not matched to a gene: 8. In nucleotides, the CDR3 is TGTGCCAGCCACCTGACAGGGGTTGACTATGGCTACACCTTC. Translated, it gives CASHLTGVDYGYTF.

The rearrangement uses TRBV7-8 and TRBJ1-4; 7 nucleotides line up with TRBD1. From germline, CDR1 is SGHVS and CDR2 FQNEAQ. The CDR3 is made up of 17 amino acids. V was clipped by 5 bases and J by 4 bases; unmatched bases: 13. CDR3 sequence (DNA): TGTGCCAGCAGCCTCCGGACAGGCCTGAATAATAATGAAAAACTGTTTTTT. It codes for CASSLRTGLNNNEKLFF.

V gene TRBV3-1 (or the pseudogene TRBV3-2) combines with J gene TRBJ2-7; tentative D call: TRBD1 (6 bases). This CDR3 is 16 amino acids long. CDR1 is LGHDT, CDR2 YNNKEL, per germline (reference sequence). V was clipped by 0 bases and J by 3 bases, with 15 bases between them. The CDR3 nucleotides are TGTGCCAGCAGCCAAGACCAGGGGTTCTTCGGCTACGAGCAGTACTTC. It yields the protein CASSQDQGFFGYEQYF.

The chain couples TRBV19 to TRBJ1-2; TRBD1 might be the D (6 bases). Per germline, CDR1 LNHDA and CDR2 SQIVND (reference sequence). The CDR3 is 15 amino acids. Between the trimmed V and J ends, which lost 1 base and 3 bases, there was a span of 12 bases. The chain's CDR3 is CASSIGGQRYYGYTF. The CDR3 DNA reads TGTGCCAGTAGTATAGGCGGACAGAGGTACTATGGCTACACCTTC.

The gene calls are TRBV27 and TRBJ2-1, with D tentatively TRBD2 (5 bases). V lost 7 bases to trimming and J lost 2 bases, with 9 bases between them. Germline CDR1 is MNHEY and CDR2 is SMNVEV (reference sequence). The CDR3 covers 13 residues. The CDR3 is CASKRRAYNEQFF. CDR3 coding DNA: TGTGCCAGCAAAAGGCGGGCCTACAATGAGCAGTTCTTC.

A single count supports this clone. The chain is built from TRBV3-1 (or the pseudogene TRBV3-2) and TRBJ2-1; 9 nucleotides agree with TRBD1. Germline V gives CDR1 LGHDT, CDR2 YNNKEL (reference sequence). V shed 4 bases and J 6 bases; nucleotides not matched to a gene: 4. The CDR3 runs to 14 residues. The CDR3, as DNA: TGTGCCAGCAGCCCAGGACAGGGGAGCAATGAGCAGTTCTTC. Translation: CASSPGQGSNEQFF.